This TCR beta chain was documented in a study of shared clonotypes between healthy human individuals. Terminally differentiated effector memory CD45RA+ cells were left out of the naive CD8 fraction, which was CD45RO-negative and positively selected for CCR7. TCRdb's table, derived via immunoSEQ multiplex PCR, lists solely in-frame clones and lacks some. The table lists around 2.1 million clones, roughly 91% of them singletons. There are 17 residues in the CDR3. CDR1 is SGDLS, CDR2 YYNGEE, per germline. The J segment lost 1 base and the V segment lost 3 bases, leaving 8 bases of the junction unmatched.

Sample: naive CD8+ T cells from PBMCs. The chain uses TRBV9 and TRBJ2-2; 8 bases agree with TRBD1. The sequence derives from a young man in good health. Some clones in this sample may be carry-over from other donors' samples. The CDR3 protein is CASSGKTGTGNTGELFF. DNA of the CDR3: TGTGCCAGCAGCGGAAAAACCGGGACAGGGAACACCGGGGAGCTGTTTTTT.